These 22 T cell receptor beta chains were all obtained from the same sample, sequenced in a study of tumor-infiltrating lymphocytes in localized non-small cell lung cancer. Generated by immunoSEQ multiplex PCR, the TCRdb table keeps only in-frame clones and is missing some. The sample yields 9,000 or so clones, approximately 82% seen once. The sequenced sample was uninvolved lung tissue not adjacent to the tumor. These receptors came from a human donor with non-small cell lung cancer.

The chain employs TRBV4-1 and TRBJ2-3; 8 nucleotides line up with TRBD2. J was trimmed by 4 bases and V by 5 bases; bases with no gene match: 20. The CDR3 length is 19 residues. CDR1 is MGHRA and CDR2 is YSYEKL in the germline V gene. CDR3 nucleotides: TGCGCCAGCAGCTCCGGGCGGAGCGGGAGTATTCTGCGGGCAGATACGCAGTATTTT. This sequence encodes CASSSGRSGSILRADTQYF.

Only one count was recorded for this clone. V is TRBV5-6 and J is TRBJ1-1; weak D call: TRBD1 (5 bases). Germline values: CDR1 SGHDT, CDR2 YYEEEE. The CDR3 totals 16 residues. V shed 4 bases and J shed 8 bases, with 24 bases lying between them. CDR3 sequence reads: CASSPGPRDGWKEAFF. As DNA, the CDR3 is TGTGCCAGCAGCCCAGGCCCCCGGGACGGTTGGAAGGAAGCTTTCTTT.

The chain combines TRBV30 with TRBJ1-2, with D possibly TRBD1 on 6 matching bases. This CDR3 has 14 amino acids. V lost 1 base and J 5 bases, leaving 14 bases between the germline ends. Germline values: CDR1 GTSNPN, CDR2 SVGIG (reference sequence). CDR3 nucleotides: TGTGCCTGGAGTGGTGGAGGGGGACGGTATGGCTACACCTTC. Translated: CAWSGGGGRYGYTF. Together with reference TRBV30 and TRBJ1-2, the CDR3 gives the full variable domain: SQTIHQWPATLVQPVGSPLSLECTVEGTSNPNLYWYRQAAGRGLQLLFYSVGIGQISSEVPQNLSASRPQDRQFILSSKKLLLSDSGFYLCAWSGGGGRYGYTFGSGTRLTVV.

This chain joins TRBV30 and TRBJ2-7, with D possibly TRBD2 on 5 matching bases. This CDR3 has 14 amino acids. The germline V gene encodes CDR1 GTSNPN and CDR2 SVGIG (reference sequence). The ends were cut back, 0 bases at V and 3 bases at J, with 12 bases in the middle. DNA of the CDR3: TGTGCCTGGAGTGTACCGGAGAGGGTCTACGAGCAGTACTTC. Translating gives CAWSVPERVYEQYF.

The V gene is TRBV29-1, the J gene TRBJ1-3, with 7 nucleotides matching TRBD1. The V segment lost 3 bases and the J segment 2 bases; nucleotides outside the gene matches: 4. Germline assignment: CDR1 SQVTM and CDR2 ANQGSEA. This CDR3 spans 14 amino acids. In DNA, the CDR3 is TGCAGCGTTGAGACCGACAGGGCTGGAAACACCATATATTTT. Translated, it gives CSVETDRAGNTIYF.

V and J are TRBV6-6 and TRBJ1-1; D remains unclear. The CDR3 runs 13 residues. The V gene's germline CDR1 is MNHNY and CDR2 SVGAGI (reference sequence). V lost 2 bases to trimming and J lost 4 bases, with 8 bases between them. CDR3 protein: CASSYPASTEAFF. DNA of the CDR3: TGTGCCAGCAGTTACCCAGCGAGCACTGAAGCTTTCTTT.

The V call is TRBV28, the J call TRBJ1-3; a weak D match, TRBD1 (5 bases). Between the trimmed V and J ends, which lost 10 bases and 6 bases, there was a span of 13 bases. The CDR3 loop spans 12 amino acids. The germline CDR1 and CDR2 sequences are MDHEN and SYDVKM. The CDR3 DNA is TGTGCCACCGGGGCAGCGGAAAACACCATATATTTT. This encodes CATGAAENTIYF.

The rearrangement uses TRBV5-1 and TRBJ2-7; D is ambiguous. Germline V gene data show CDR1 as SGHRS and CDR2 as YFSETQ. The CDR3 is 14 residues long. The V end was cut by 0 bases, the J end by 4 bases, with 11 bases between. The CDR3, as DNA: TGCGCCAGCAGCTTGGTGCCCCTGGGGTACGAGCAGTACTTC. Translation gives CASSLVPLGYEQYF.

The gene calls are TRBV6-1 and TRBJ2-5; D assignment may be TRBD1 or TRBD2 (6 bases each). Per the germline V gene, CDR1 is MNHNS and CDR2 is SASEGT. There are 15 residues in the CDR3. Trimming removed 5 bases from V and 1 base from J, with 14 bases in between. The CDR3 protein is CASSREGGSQETQYF. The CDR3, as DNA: TGTGCCAGCAGTCGCGAGGGGGGTTCCCAAGAGACCCAGTACTTC.

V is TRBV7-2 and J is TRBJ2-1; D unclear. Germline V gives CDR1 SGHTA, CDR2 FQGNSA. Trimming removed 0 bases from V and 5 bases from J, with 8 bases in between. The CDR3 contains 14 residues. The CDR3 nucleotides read TGTGCCAGCAGCTTAGCCACAGAGCACAATGAGCAGTTCTTC. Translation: CASSLATEHNEQFF.

CDR3 sequence: CASSPTAGTYEQYF. For the CDR3, the DNA is TGTGCCAGCAGCCCGACAGCCGGTACCTACGAGCAGTACTTC. The chain links TRBV7-2 to TRBJ2-7, with D maybe TRBD1 (5 bases). V dropped 5 bases and J dropped 2 bases, with 13 bases sitting between them. CDR3 length: 14 amino acids. The germline CDR1 and CDR2 sequences are SGHTA and FQGNSA.

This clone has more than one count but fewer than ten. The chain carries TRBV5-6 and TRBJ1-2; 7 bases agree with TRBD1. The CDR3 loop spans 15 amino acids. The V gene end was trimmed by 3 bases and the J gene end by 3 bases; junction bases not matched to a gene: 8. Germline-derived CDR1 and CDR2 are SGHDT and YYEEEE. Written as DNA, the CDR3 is TGTGCCAGCAGCTCCGGGGACAGTCCCCACTATGGCTACACCTTC. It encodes CASSSGDSPHYGYTF.

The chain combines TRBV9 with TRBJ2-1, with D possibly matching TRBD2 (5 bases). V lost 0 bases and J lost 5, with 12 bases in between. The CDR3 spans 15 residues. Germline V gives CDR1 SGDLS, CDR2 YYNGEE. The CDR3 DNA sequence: TGTGCCAGCAGCGTAGGGGCTAGCTATCACAATGAGCAGTTCTTC. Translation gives CASSVGASYHNEQFF.

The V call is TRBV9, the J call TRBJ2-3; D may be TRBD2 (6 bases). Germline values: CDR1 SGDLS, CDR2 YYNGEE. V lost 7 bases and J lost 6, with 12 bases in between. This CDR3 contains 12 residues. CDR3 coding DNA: TGTGCCAGCTCGCGGGGCGAGGATACGCAGTATTTT. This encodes CASSRGEDTQYF.

CDR3 amino acids: CASSSVSAAYEQYF. The CDR3 coding sequence is TGTGCCAGCAGCTCGGTCTCAGCCGCCTACGAGCAGTACTTC. The chain recombines TRBV7-9 with TRBJ2-7; no reliable D call. This CDR3 region has 14 residues. V lost 4 bases and J lost 2, with 12 bases in between. The germline V gene has CDR1 SEHNR and CDR2 FQNEAQ (reference sequence).

The CDR3 nucleotides read TGTGCCAGCAGCTCCGGGACACCTAAGGGGCCACAATACTTC. This sequence encodes CASSSGTPKGPQYF. The chain links TRBV5-5 to TRBJ2-7; possible D gene TRBD1, 6 bases. The germline CDR1 and CDR2 sequences are SGHKS and YYEKEE (reference sequence). V lost 3 bases to trimming and J lost 13 bases, with 23 bases between them. The CDR3 length is 14 residues.

The CDR3 sequence: CASIHNEKLFF. In nucleotides, the CDR3 is TGTGCCAGCATCCACAATGAAAAACTGTTTTTT. The chain uses TRBV28 and TRBJ1-4; D unresolved. Germline CDR1 MDHEN, CDR2 SYDVKM. Trimming shortened V by 7 bases and J by 5 bases, and 5 bases separated the two germline ends. This CDR3 comprises 11 residues.

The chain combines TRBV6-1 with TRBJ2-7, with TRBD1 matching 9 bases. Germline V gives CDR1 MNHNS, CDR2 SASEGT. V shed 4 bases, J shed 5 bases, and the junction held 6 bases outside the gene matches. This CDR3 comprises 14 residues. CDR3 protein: CASSGQGGIDEQYF. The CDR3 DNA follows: TGTGCCAGCAGTGGACAGGGGGGAATTGACGAGCAGTACTTC.

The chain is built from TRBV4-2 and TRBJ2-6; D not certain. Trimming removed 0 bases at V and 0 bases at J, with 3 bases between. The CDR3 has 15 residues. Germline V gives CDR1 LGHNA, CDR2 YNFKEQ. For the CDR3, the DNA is TGTGCCAGCAGCCAAGAAGACTCTGGGGCCAACGTCCTGACTTTC. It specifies CASSQEDSGANVLTF.

Written as DNA, the CDR3 is TGCAGTGCTGTAGGACGGGGGGGCTACACCTTC. Protein: CSAVGRGGYTF. The chain has TRBV20-1 and TRBJ1-2; a weak D match, TRBD1 (5 bases). From germline, CDR1 is DFQATT and CDR2 SNEGSKA (reference sequence). Trimming took off 5 bases at V and 8 bases at J, with 12 bases between the two ends. This CDR3 has 11 amino acids.

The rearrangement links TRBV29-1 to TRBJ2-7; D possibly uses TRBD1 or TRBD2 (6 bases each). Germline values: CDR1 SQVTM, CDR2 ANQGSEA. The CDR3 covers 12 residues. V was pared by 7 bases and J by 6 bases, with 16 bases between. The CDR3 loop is CSGRQAGSEQYF. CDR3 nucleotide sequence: TGCAGCGGCCGACAGGCGGGGAGCGAGCAGTACTTC.

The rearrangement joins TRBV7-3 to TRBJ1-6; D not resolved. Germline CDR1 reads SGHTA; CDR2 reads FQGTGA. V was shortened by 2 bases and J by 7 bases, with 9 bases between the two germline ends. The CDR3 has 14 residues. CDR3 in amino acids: CASSLGGRNSPLHF. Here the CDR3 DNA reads TGTGCCAGCAGCTTAGGAGGGCGCAATTCACCCCTCCACTTT.